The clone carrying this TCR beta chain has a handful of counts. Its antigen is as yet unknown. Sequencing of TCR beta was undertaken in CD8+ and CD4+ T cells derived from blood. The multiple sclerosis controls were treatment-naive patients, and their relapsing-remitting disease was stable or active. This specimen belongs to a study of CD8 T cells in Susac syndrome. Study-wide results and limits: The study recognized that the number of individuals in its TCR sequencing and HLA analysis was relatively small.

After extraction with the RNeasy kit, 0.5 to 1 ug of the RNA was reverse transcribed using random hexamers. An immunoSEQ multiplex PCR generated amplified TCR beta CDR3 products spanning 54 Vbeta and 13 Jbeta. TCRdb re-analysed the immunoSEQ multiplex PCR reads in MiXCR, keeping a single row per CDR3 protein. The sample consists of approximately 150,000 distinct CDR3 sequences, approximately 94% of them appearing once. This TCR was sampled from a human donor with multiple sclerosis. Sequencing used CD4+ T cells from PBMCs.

In DNA, the CDR3 is TGTGCCACCAGTGATTTGCGTCCGGGAACAGATACGCAGTATTTT. It is translated as CATSDLRPGTDTQYF. The rearrangement links TRBV24-1 to TRBJ2-3; weak D call: TRBD2 (5 bases). The ends were cut back, 0 bases at V and 3 bases at J, with 9 bases in the middle. The CDR3 is made up of 15 amino acids. CDR1 is KGHDR, CDR2 SFDVKD, per germline.